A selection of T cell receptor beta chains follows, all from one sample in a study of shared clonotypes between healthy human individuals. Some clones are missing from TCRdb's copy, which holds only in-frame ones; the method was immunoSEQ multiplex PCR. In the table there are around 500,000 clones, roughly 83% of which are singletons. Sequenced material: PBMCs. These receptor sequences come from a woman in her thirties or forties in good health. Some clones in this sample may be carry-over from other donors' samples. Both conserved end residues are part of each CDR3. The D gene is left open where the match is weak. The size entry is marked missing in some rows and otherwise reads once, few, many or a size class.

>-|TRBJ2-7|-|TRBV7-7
CASSLSWDYEQYF
TGTGCTAGCAGCTTATCTTGGGACTACGAGCAGTACTTC
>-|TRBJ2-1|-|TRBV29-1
CSGGAAQGQYEQFF
TGCAGCGGGGGGGCAGCACAGGGGCAATATGAGCAGTTCTTC
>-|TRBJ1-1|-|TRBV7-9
CASSLGALVVNTEAFF
TGTGCCAGCAGCTTAGGCGCGCTTGTGGTGAACACTGAAGCTTTCTTT
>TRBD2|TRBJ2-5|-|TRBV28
CASSLGLAGGPRETQYF
TGTGCCAGCAGTTTAGGACTAGCGGGAGGGCCGAGGGAGACCCAGTACTTC
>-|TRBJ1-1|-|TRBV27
CASSSLSGVVAFF
TGTGCCAGCAGTTCCCTCTCCGGGGTGGTGGCTTTCTTT
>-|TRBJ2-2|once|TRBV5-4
CASSLDQGTGELFF
TGTGCCAGCAGCTTGGATCAGGGGACCGGGGAGCTGTTTTTT
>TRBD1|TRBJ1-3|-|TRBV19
CASRGQGTGNTIYF
TGTGCCAGTAGAGGACAGGGAACGGGAAACACCATATATTTT
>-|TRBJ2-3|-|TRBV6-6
CASSYVGDPRLDTQYF
TGTGCCAGCAGTTACGTGGGGGACCCCCGGCTGGATACGCAGTATTTT
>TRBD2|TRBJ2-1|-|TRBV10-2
CSSSPLAGRSSYNEQFF
TGCTCCAGCAGTCCATTGGCCGGGAGGAGCTCCTACAATGAGCAGTTCTTC
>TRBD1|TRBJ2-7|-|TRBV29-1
CSVEARDRAYEQYF
TGCAGCGTTGAAGCGAGGGACAGAGCCTACGAGCAGTACTTC
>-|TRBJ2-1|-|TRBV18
CASSLRRDSVWDEQFF
TGTGCCAGCTCACTCAGAAGGGACTCCGTATGGGATGAGCAGTTCTTC
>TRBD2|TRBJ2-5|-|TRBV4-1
CASSRGLAGGQETQYF
TGCGCCAGCAGCCGGGGACTAGCGGGAGGCCAAGAGACCCAGTACTTC
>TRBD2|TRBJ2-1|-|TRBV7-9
CASSLGEGLAANEQFF
TGTGCCAGCAGCTTAGGGGAAGGACTAGCGGCCAATGAGCAGTTCTTC
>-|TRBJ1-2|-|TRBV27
CASSWDGNYGYTF
TGTGCCAGCAGCTGGGACGGAAACTATGGCTACACCTTC
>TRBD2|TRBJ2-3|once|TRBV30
CAWSVLAGVGDTQYF
TGTGCCTGGAGTGTACTAGCGGGAGTGGGAGATACGCAGTATTTT
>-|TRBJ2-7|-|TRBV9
CASSVGGGQTYEQYF
TGTGCCAGCAGCGTAGGAGGGGGTCAAACCTACGAGCAGTACTTC
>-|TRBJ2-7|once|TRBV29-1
CSARRGSYEQYF
TGCAGCGCCCGAAGGGGATCCTACGAGCAGTACTTC
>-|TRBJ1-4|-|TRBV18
CASSTAGGVDEKLFF
TGTGCCAGCTCTACAGCGGGGGGCGTCGATGAAAAACTGTTTTTT
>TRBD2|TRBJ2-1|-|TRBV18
CASSPGLAGANEQFF
TGTGCCAGCTCACCAGGCCTAGCGGGAGCCAATGAGCAGTTCTTC
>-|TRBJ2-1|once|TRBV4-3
CASSQAVRRSYNEQFF
TGCGCCAGCAGCCAAGCCGTGCGGAGGTCCTACAATGAGCAGTTCTTC
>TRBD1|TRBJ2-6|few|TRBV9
CASSVSAGTGRAGANVLTF
TGTGCCAGCAGCGTTTCCGCCGGGACAGGGAGAGCGGGGGCCAACGTCCTGACTTTC
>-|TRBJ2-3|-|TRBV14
CASSQGNRYTQYF
TGTGCCAGCAGCCAAGGGAATAGGTATACGCAGTATTTT
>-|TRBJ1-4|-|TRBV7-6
CASSYRAREGVVSNEKLFF
TGTGCCAGCAGCTACCGCGCTAGGGAGGGGGTAGTGTCTAATGAAAAACTGTTTTTT
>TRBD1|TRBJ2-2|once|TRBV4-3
CASSQEVINRGVNTGELFF
TGCGCCAGCAGCCAAGAAGTAATAAACAGGGGGGTGAACACCGGGGAGCTGTTTTTT